Described below is a single T cell receptor (beta chain) sequence and its context. The antigen is unknown. Germline CDR1 SNHLY, CDR2 FYNNEI. The CDR3 is 14 amino acids. Deletions cut 7 bases from V and 5 bases from J, with 17 bases between. Vbeta (60) and Jbeta (13) primers were used in the PCR. The assay was immunoSEQ multiplex PCR, and TCRdb's table has in-frame clones only and misses some. The sample has tens of thousands of clones; more than 55% are singletons. This sample was taken from a study of cytomegalovirus exposure and HLA in healthy donors. Study results and limitations: Relative to the roughly 700-donor mean, N-insertions were reportedly fewer in an Asian-associated ancestry cluster in a later analysis.

The V call is TRBV2, the J call TRBJ1-1; a possible D gene is TRBD1 (5 bases). This clonotype originated in a man between 60 and 75 years old in good health and CMV-seropositive. Sequencing was done on a sample of PBMCs. The CDR3, as DNA: TGTGCCAGCAAGGTGGGCGGGGGGGGGACTGAAGCTTTCTTT. Residues: CASKVGGGGTEAFF.